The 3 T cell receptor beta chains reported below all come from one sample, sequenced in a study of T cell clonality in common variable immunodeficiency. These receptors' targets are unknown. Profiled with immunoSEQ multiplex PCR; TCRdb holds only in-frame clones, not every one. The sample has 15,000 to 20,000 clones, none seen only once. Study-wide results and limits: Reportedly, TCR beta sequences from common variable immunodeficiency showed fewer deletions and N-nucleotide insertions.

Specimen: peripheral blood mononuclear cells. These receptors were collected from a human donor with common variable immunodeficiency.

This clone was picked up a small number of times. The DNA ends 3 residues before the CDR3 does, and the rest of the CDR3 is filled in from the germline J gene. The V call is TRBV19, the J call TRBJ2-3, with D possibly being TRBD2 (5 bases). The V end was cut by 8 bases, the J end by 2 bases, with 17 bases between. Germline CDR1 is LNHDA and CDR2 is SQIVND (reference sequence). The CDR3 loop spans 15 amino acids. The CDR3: CASSASPYDTDTQYF. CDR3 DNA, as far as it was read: TGTGCCAGTTCCGCTAGCCCATATGACACAGATACG.

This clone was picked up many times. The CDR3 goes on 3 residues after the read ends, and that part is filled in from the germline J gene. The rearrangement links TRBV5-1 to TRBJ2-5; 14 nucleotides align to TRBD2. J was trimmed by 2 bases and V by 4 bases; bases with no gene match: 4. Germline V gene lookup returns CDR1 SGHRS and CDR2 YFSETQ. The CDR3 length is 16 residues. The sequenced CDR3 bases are TGCGCCAGCAGCATCGGGACTAGCGGGGGACAAGAGACC. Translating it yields CASSIGTSGGQET. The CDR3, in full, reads CASSIGTSGGQETQYF.

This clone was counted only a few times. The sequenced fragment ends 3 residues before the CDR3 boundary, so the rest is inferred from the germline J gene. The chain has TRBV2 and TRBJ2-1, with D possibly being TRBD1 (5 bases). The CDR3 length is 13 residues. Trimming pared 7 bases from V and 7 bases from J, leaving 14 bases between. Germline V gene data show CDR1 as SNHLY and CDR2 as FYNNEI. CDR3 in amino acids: CASMGLLRNEQFF. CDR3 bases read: TGTGCCAGCATGGGGCTACTCCGGAATGAG.